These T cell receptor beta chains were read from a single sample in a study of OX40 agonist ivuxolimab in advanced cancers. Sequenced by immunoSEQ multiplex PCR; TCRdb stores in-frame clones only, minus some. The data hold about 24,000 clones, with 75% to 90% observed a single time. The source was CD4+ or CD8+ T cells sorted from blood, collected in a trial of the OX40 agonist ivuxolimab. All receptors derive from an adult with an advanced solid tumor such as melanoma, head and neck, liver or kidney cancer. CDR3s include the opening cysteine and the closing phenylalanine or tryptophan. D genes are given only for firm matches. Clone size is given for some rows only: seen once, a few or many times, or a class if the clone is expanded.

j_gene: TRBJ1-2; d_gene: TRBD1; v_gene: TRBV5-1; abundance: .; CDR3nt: TGCGCCAGCAGCCCGGGGACAGGCCCTGGAGGCTACACCTTC; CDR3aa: CASSPGTGPGGYTF
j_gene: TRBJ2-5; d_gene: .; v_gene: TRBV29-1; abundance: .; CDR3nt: TGCAGCGTTGAAGGTGGGGGAGGCGAGACCCAGTACTTC; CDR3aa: CSVEGGGGETQYF
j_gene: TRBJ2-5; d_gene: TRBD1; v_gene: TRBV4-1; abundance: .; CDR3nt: TGCGCCAGCAGCCAAGATTATAGACAGGGACAGATTAAAGAGACCCAGTACTTC; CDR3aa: CASSQDYRQGQIKETQYF
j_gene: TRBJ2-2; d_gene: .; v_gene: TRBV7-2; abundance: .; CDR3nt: TGTGCCAGCAGCTTATGGGGCACCGCGAACACCGGGGAGCTGTTTTTT; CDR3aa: CASSLWGTANTGELFF
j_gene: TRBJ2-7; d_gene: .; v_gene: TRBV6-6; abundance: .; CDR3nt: TGTGCCAGCAGTTACACCGCCGACGAGCAGTACTTC; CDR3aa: CASSYTADEQYF
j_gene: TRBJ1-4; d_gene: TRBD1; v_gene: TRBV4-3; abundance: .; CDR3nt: TGCGCCAGCAGCCAGGGACAGGGGTTCGAAAAACTGTTTTTT; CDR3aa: CASSQGQGFEKLFF
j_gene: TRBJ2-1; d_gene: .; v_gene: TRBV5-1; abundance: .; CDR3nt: TGCGCCAGCAGCTTCCCGCCCTACAATGAGCAGTTCTTC; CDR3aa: CASSFPPYNEQFF
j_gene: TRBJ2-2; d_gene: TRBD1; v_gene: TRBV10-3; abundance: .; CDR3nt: TGTGCCATCAGTGACCTCGGACAGGGAGTCACGAACACCGGGGAGCTGTTTTTT; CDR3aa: CAISDLGQGVTNTGELFF
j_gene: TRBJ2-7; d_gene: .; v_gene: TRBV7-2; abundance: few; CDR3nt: TGTGCCAGCAGCGCTAGCTACGAGCAGTACTTC; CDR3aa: CASSASYEQYF
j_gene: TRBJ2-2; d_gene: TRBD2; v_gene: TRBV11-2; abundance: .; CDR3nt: TGTGCCAGCAGACGGAGGACTAGCGGGGGGTCGAACACCGGGGAGCTGTTTTTT; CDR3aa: CASRRRTSGGSNTGELFF
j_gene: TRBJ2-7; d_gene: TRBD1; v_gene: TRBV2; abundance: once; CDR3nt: TGTGCCAGCAGTGTAATGGGACAGGGGAGTTACGAGCAGTACTTC; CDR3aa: CASSVMGQGSYEQYF